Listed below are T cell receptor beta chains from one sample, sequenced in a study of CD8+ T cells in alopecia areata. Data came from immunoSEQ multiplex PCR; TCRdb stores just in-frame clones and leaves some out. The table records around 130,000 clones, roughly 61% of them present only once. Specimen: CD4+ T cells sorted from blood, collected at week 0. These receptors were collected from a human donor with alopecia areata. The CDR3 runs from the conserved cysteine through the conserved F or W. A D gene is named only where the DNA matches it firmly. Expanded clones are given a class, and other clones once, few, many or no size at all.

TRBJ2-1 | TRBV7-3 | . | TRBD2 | CASSTSGGNNEQFF | TGTGCCAGCAGCACTAGCGGGGGTAACAATGAGCAGTTCTTC
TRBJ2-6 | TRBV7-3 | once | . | CASSLTAGALSGANVLTF | TGTGCCAGCAGCTTAACTGCGGGGGCGCTTTCTGGGGCCAACGTCCTGACTTTC
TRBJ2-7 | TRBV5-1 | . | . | CASTQAKDTRINEQYF | TGCGCCAGCACCCAAGCGAAGGACACCCGGATTAACGAGCAGTACTTC
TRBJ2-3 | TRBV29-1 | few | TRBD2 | CSIAGGLLDTQYF | TGCAGCATAGCGGGAGGGCTGTTAGATACGCAGTATTTT
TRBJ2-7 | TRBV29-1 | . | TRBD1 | CSVKPGQGAWEQYF | TGCAGCGTCAAACCGGGACAGGGGGCTTGGGAGCAGTACTTC
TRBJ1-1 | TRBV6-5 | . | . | CASGWTEAFF | TGTGCCAGTGGGTGGACTGAAGCTTTCTTT
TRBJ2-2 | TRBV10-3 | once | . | CAISRGSVTGELFF | TGTGCCATCTCACGGGGGTCGGTTACCGGGGAGCTGTTTTTT
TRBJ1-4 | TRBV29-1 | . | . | CSVAPYSNEKLFF | TGCAGCGTTGCTCCCTACAGTAATGAAAAACTGTTTTTT
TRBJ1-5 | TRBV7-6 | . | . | CASSLADSGNQPQHF | TGTGCCAGCAGCTTAGCGGATAGCGGCAATCAGCCCCAGCATTTT
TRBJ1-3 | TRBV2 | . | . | CASGGRESGNTIYF | TGTGCCAGCGGGGGTCGGGAATCTGGAAACACCATATATTTT
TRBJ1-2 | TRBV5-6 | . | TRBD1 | CASSLGDRGGYGYTF | TGTGCCAGCAGCTTGGGCGACAGGGGAGGCTATGGCTACACCTTC
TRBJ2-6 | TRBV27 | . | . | CASSQGRVISGANVLTF | TGTGCCAGCAGTCAGGGCAGGGTCATCTCTGGGGCCAACGTCCTGACTTTC
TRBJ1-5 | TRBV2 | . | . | CASSEGRESNQPQHF | TGTGCCAGCAGTGAAGGCAGGGAGAGCAATCAGCCCCAGCATTTT
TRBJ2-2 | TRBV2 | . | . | CASSATGGTDTGELFF | TGTGCCAGCAGTGCGACAGGAGGAACTGACACCGGGGAGCTGTTTTTT
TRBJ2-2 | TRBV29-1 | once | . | CSAQGGLNTGELFF | TGCAGCGCCCAGGGCGGGTTGAATACCGGGGAGCTGTTTTTT
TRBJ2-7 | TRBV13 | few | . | CASSPFGLGYEQYF | TGTGCCAGCAGCCCATTCGGACTCGGGTACGAGCAGTACTTC
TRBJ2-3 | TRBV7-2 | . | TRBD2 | CASSFVAGGTTDTQYF | TGTGCCAGCAGCTTCGTAGCGGGGGGAACCACAGATACGCAGTATTTT
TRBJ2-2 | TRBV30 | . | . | CAWIDKNTGELFF | TGTGCCTGGATCGACAAGAACACCGGGGAGCTGTTTTTT
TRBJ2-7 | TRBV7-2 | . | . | CASSLEGASGTYEQYF | TGTGCCAGCAGCTTGGAGGGGGCTAGCGGTACCTACGAGCAGTACTTC
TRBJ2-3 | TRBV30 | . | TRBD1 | CAWRTGQVSGTQYF | TGTGCCTGGAGGACGGGACAGGTTTCGGGTACGCAGTATTTT
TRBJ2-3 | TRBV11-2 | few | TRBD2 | CASSFEAGYSTDTQYF | TGTGCCAGCAGCTTCGAAGCGGGATATAGCACAGATACGCAGTATTTT
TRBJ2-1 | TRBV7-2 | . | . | CASSLARGRAYNEQFF | TGTGCCAGCAGCTTAGCGCGGGGACGTGCCTACAATGAGCAGTTCTTC
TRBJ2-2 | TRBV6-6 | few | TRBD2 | CASSPGTSGKGELFF | TGTGCCAGCAGCCCCGGGACTAGCGGGAAGGGGGAGCTGTTTTTT
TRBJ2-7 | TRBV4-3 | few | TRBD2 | CASSQDSNAGAYEQYF | TGCGCCAGCAGCCAAGATAGTAACGCGGGGGCCTACGAGCAGTACTTC
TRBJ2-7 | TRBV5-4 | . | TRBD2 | CASSLVGSGSEQYF | TGTGCCAGCAGCTTGGTTGGTAGCGGGAGTGAGCAGTACTTC
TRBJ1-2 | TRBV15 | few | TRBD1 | CATSRESLGQGGGYTF | TGTGCCACCAGCAGAGAGTCGCTAGGACAGGGGGGAGGCTACACCTTC
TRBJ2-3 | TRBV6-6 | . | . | CATTPRTQDTDTQYF | TGTGCCACCACCCCAAGGACGCAAGACACAGATACGCAGTATTTT
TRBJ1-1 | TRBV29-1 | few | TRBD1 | CSTITGGAGLAFF | TGCAGCACTATTACAGGGGGCGCCGGTTTGGCTTTCTTT
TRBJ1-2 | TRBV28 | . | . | CASSFIRSPYGYTF | TGTGCCAGCAGTTTTATCCGGAGTCCCTATGGCTACACCTTC
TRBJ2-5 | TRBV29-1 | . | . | CSAVYGLGETQYF | TGCAGCGCCGTGTACGGGCTGGGAGAGACCCAGTACTTC
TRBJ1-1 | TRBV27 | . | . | CASSLGGEAEAFF | TGTGCCAGCAGTTTAGGTGGGGAGGCTGAAGCTTTCTTT
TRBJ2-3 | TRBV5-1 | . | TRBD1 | CASSSRGQGAVDTQYF | TGCGCCAGCAGCTCACGGGGACAGGGGGCTGTAGATACGCAGTATTTT
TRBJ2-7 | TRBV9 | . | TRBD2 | CASSVAERESEQYF | TGTGCCAGCAGCGTAGCCGAGCGGGAGTCTGAGCAGTACTTC
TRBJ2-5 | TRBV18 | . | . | CASSRIQETQYF | TGTGCCAGCTCGAGGATCCAAGAGACCCAGTACTTC
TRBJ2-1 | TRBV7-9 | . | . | CASSSYTYSKYNEQFF | TGTGCCAGCAGCTCGTACACATACTCGAAATACAATGAGCAGTTCTTC
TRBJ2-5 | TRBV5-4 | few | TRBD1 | CASSAGQGEETQYF | TGTGCCAGCAGCGCCGGACAGGGTGAGGAGACCCAGTACTTC
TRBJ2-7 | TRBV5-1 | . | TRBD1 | CASSYSGTASYEQYF | TGCGCCAGCAGCTATTCCGGGACAGCCTCCTACGAGCAGTACTTC
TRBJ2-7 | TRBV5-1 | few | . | CASSLDPAASYEQYF | TGCGCCAGCAGCTTGGATCCGGCGGCCAGCTACGAGCAGTACTTC
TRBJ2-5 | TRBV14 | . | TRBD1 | CASSHTGTAIQETQYF | TGTGCCAGCAGCCACACCGGGACAGCGATCCAAGAGACCCAGTACTTC
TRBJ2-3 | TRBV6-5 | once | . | CASTDSSTDTQYF | TGTGCCAGCACAGACTCTTCCACAGATACGCAGTATTTT
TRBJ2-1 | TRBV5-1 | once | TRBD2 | CASSSTSGKHGEQFF | TGCGCCAGCAGCTCTACTAGCGGGAAGCACGGTGAGCAGTTCTTC
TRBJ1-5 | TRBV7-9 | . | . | CASSFMGSNQPQHF | TGTGCCAGCAGCTTCATGGGGAGCAATCAGCCCCAGCATTTT
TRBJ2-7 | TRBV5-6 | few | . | CASSLGRNNYEQYF | TGTGCCAGCAGCCTGGGACGGAACAACTACGAGCAGTACTTC
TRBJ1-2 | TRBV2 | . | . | CASSEDREVPGYTF | TGTGCCAGCAGTGAAGACAGGGAGGTCCCTGGCTACACCTTC
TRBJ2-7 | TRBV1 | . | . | CTSSQDSSGKSYEQYF | TGCACCAGCAGCCAAGATTCCAGCGGGAAGTCCTACGAGCAGTACTTC
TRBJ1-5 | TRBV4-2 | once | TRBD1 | CASSHDRRGDQPQHF | TGTGCCAGCAGCCATGATCGCAGGGGGGATCAGCCCCAGCATTTT
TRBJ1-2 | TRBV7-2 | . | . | CASSLAMGRAIYGYTF | TGTGCCAGCAGCTTAGCGATGGGCAGGGCAATCTATGGCTACACCTTC
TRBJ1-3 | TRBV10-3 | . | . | CAIRSPISGNTIYF | TGTGCCATCAGAAGTCCCATCTCTGGAAACACCATATATTTT
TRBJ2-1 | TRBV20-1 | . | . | CSARLRREQFF | TGCAGTGCTAGGCTCAGGAGAGAGCAGTTCTTC
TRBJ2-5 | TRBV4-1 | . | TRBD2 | CASSPSGGDRSETQYF | TGCGCCAGCAGTCCTAGCGGGGGGGACAGATCGGAGACCCAGTACTTC
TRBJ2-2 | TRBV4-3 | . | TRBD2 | CASSQEPTSGGADTGELFF | TGCGCCAGCAGCCAAGAACCCACTAGCGGGGGGGCGGACACCGGGGAGCTGTTTTTT
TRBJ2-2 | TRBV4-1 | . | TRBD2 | CASSQGLAGGANTGELFF | TGCGCCAGCAGCCAAGGACTAGCGGGAGGCGCGAACACCGGGGAGCTGTTTTTT
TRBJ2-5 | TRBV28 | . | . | CASSLYGQRGETQYF | TGTGCCAGCAGTTTATACGGTCAAAGGGGAGAGACCCAGTACTTC
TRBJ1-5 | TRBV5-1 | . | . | CASSLGGASNQPQHF | TGCGCCAGCAGCTTGGGAGGAGCTAGCAATCAGCCCCAGCATTTT
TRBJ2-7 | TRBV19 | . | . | CASSPGAAHEQYF | TGTGCCAGTAGTCCGGGGGCGGCCCACGAGCAGTACTTC
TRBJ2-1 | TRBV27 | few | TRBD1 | CASSRGQGTHEQFF | TGTGCCAGCAGCCGAGGACAGGGTACCCATGAGCAGTTCTTC
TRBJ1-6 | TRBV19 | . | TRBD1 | CASSRDRYNSPLHF | TGTGCCAGTAGCCGGGACAGATATAATTCACCCCTCCACTTT
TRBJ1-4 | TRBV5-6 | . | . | CASSLTGQGSVEKLFF | TGTGCCAGCAGCTTGACTGGTCAGGGATCCGTCGAAAAACTGTTTTTT